This TCR beta chain was profiled in a study of chemoradiotherapy in HPV16-positive cancers. Profiling relied on immunoSEQ multiplex PCR, and the TCRdb table lists in-frame clones only, not all of them. This table has 12,000 to 15,000 clones, just over 90% appearing once. The CDR3 extends over 20 amino acids. Trimming at V came to 0 bases and at J to 7 bases, leaving 17 bases not matched to a gene. Germline values: CDR1 SGHDN, CDR2 FVKESK. This chain uses TRBV14 with TRBJ2-3; TRBD2 matches 12 bases. Sequenced here: blood, sampled from a patient who underwent chemoradiotherapy. The receptor's source is a human donor with HPV-associated anogenital cancer. This chain's CDR3 is CASSQDLRTSGTPLRYTQYF. As DNA, the CDR3 is TGTGCCAGCAGCCAAGATCTGAGGACTAGCGGGACCCCTTTGAGATATACGCAGTATTTT.